Each of the 27 T cell receptor beta chains below was sequenced from the same sample in a study of graft-versus-host responses after intestinal transplantation. Profiling relied on immunoSEQ multiplex PCR, and the TCRdb table lists in-frame clones only, not all of them. The data contain around 71,000 clones, about 94% of them singletons. These TCRs are of unknown antigen specificity. This sample comprised unstimulated CD8+ T cells sorted from spleen or lymph node cells, obtained before intestinal transplant. All receptors derive from a human donor who received an intestinal transplant.

The chain joins TRBV6-6 to TRBJ1-2, with D possibly matching TRBD1 (6 bases). CDR1 and CDR2 from the germline V gene are MNHNY and SVGAGI (reference sequence). The CDR3 consists of 13 residues. The V end lost 2 bases, the J end lost 8 bases, and 12 bases lay between the germline ends. CDR3 nucleotide sequence: TGTGCCAGCAGTTACGGGACGGGGGCCGGCTACACCTTC. Protein sequence: CASSYGTGAGYTF.

The chain uses TRBV28 and TRBJ2-2; 7 bases map to TRBD1. CDR1 is MDHEN, CDR2 SYDVKM, per germline. This CDR3 spans 17 amino acids. After removal of 4 bases from V and 2 bases from J, the junction contained 10 bases not matched to a gene. The CDR3 loop reads CASSYIPGTDNTGELFF. DNA of the CDR3: TGTGCCAGCAGTTATATTCCCGGGACAGACAACACCGGGGAGCTGTTTTTT.

The DNA of the CDR3 is TGTGCCAGCAGTCCACATGGGACAGCGAGCTCCTACAATGAGCAGTTCTTC. Encoded protein: CASSPHGTASSYNEQFF. The rearrangement joins TRBV27 to TRBJ2-1; 7 positions agree with TRBD1. The CDR3 spans 17 residues. The J segment lost 0 bases and the V segment lost 5 bases, leaving 10 bases of the junction unmatched. Per germline, CDR1 MNHEY and CDR2 SMNVEV (reference sequence).

V usage is TRBV27 and J usage is TRBJ1-5; no clear D gene. The V end lost 3 bases, the J end lost 0 bases, and 9 bases lay between the germline ends. The CDR3 runs to 15 residues. Germline V gene sequence: CDR1 MNHEY, CDR2 SMNVEV (reference sequence). The DNA for the CDR3 is TGTGCCAGCAGTTTTATGGGATATAGCAATCAGCCCCAGCATTTT. The encoded protein is CASSFMGYSNQPQHF.

The chain links TRBV14 to TRBJ1-1, with 7 bases identical to TRBD1. This CDR3 has 15 amino acids. V shed 3 bases and J 8 bases; nucleotides not matched to a gene: 12. Germline CDR1 is SGHDN and CDR2 is FVKESK. The CDR3 sequence: CASSHRTGPRGEAFF. CDR3 bases: TGTGCCAGCAGCCACAGGACAGGCCCCAGGGGGGAAGCTTTCTTT. Using reference TRBV14 and TRBJ1-1 for the parts outside the CDR3, the full variable domain is EAGVTQFPSHSVIEKGQTVTLRCDPISGHDNLYWYRRVMGKEIKFLLHFVKESKQDESGMPNNRFLAERTGGTYSTLKVQPAELEDSGVYFCASSHRTGPRGEAFFGQGTRLTVV.

This chain uses TRBV16 with TRBJ1-4, with D possibly being TRBD1 (6 bases). The V gene lost 3 bases and the J gene lost 5 bases, with 13 bases spanning the gap. The CDR3 contains 15 residues. Germline CDR1 is KGHSY and CDR2 is FQNENV. The CDR3 is CASSHGQNLNEKLFF. The CDR3 DNA reads TGTGCCAGCAGCCACGGACAGAACTTGAATGAAAAACTGTTTTTT.

The CDR3 nucleotides are TGTGCCAGCAGCCCGGGACTAGCGGACTTCTACAATGAGCAGTTCTTC. Translated, it gives CASSPGLADFYNEQFF. The chain employs TRBV14 and TRBJ2-1, with 11 bases fitting TRBD2. Looked up from germline, CDR1 is SGHDN and CDR2 is FVKESK. This CDR3 is 16 amino acids long. With V trimmed by 4 bases and J by 3 bases, 5 bases remained unmatched.

The V gene is TRBV18, the J gene TRBJ1-1; TRBD1 agrees at 7 bases. Germline V gene sequence: CDR1 KGHSH, CDR2 LQKENI. Germline trimming cut 8 bases from V and 2 bases from J; bases unmatched to any gene: 23. CDR3 length: 19 amino acids. The DNA of the CDR3 is TGTGCCAGCACGGCCCAACGGAGGACAGGTTTCCTTCTTAACACTGAAGCTTTCTTT. Its translation is CASTAQRRTGFLLNTEAFF.

This rearrangement joins TRBV27 to TRBJ2-7, with 8 bases fitting TRBD2. Germline V gene data show CDR1 as MNHEY and CDR2 as SMNVEV (reference sequence). There are 14 residues in the CDR3. Unmatched junction bases numbered 6, after V lost 5 bases and J lost 3 bases. The CDR3 is CASSPPGLDYEQYF. The DNA for the CDR3 is TGTGCCAGCAGTCCTCCGGGACTAGACTACGAGCAGTACTTC.

The V gene is TRBV11-3, the J gene TRBJ2-2, with TRBD2 matching over 8 bases. Germline V gene lookup returns CDR1 SGHNT and CDR2 YENEEA. Losses at the gene ends were 0 bases for V and 0 bases for J; bases not matched to a gene: 0. This CDR3 is built from 16 residues. The CDR3 spells CASSLDSGANTGELFF. In DNA form, the CDR3 reads TGTGCCAGCAGCTTAGATAGCGGGGCGAACACCGGGGAGCTGTTTTTT. Full variable domain (missing parts from reference TRBV11-3 and TRBJ2-2): EAGVVQSPRYKIIEKKQPVAFWCNPISGHNTLYWYLQNLGQGPELLIRYENEEAVDDSQLPKDRFSAERLKGVDSTLKIQPAELGDSAVYLCASSLDSGANTGELFFGEGSRLTVL.

The chain is built from TRBV27 and TRBJ2-3; D is perhaps TRBD2 (6 bases). The CDR3 has 16 amino acids. CDR1 is MNHEY and CDR2 is SMNVEV in the germline V gene (reference sequence). V was clipped by 7 bases and J by 4 bases, with 21 bases between them. In nucleotides, the CDR3 is TGTGCCAGCACCCCCAACGGGGGAATAGTTGCAGATACGCAGTATTTT. Protein: CASTPNGGIVADTQYF.

V gene TRBV11-2 combines with J gene TRBJ2-1; D unclear. The CDR3 has 11 amino acids. Germline V gene lookup returns CDR1 SGHAT and CDR2 FQNNGV. The ends were cut back, 7 bases at V and 8 bases at J, with 9 bases in the middle. CDR3 coding DNA: TGTGCCAGCACCTCAAGCTATGAGCAGTTCTTC. Its translation is CASTSSYEQFF.

The chain recombines TRBV5-1 with TRBJ1-3; tentatively, D is TRBD1 (6 bases). This CDR3 comprises 14 residues. With 1 base removed from V and 4 bases from J, the gap between germline ends came to 9 bases. Germline V gene data show CDR1 as SGHRS and CDR2 as YFSETQ. In DNA form, the CDR3 reads TGCGCCAGCAGCTTGACAGGGTCAGGAAACACCATATATTTT. Encoded protein: CASSLTGSGNTIYF.

The rearrangement uses TRBV6-5 and TRBJ1-2, with D maybe TRBD1 (5 bases). CDR1 is MNHEY and CDR2 is SVGAGI in the germline V gene. CDR3 size: 14 residues. V was cut by 6 bases and J by 4 bases, with 15 bases left in between. CDR3 amino acids: CASRQRGTIYGYTF. As DNA, the CDR3 is TGTGCCAGCAGGCAAAGAGGGACGATCTATGGCTACACCTTC.

This chain joins TRBV19 and TRBJ2-7; the D gene could be TRBD1 or TRBD2 (5 bases each). The ends were cut back, 7 bases at V and 4 bases at J, with 11 bases in the middle. Germline loops: CDR1 LNHDA, CDR2 SQIVND (reference sequence). There are 12 residues in the CDR3. Written as DNA, the CDR3 is TGTGCCAGTATAGAGGGGCGATACGAGCAGTACTTC. Translating it yields CASIEGRYEQYF.

The rearrangement uses TRBV4-1 and TRBJ2-1, with 8 bases that match TRBD2. Germline values: CDR1 MGHRA, CDR2 YSYEKL. Unmatched junction bases numbered 5, after V lost 1 base and J lost 6 bases. The CDR3 runs 15 residues. The CDR3 loop is CASSQGAGRVNEQFF. The CDR3 coding sequence is TGCGCCAGCAGCCAAGGGGCCGGGAGGGTCAATGAGCAGTTCTTC.

The rearrangement joins TRBV27 to TRBJ1-5, with 7 bases lining up with TRBD1. The length of the CDR3 is 16 residues. In germline, CDR1 is MNHEY, CDR2 SMNVEV (reference sequence). V lost 5 bases and J lost 4; bases outside the gene matches: 11. The CDR3, as DNA: TGTGCCAGCAGTCCCCAATGGGACAGCTATAATCAGCCCCAGCATTTT. This gives the protein CASSPQWDSYNQPQHF.

The chain recombines TRBV15 with TRBJ2-1; no clear D gene. CDR1 and CDR2 (germline): LNHNV, YYDKDF (reference sequence). The CDR3 is 14 residues long. With 8 bases removed from V and 8 bases from J, the gap between germline ends came to 19 bases. The CDR3 loop is CATGLGTNVDEQFF. The CDR3 DNA reads as TGTGCCACCGGTCTAGGAACGAACGTCGATGAGCAGTTCTTC.

The chain carries TRBV30 and TRBJ2-7; a weak D match, TRBD2 (5 bases). This CDR3 comprises 14 residues. Per the germline V gene, CDR1 is GTSNPN and CDR2 is SVGIG (reference sequence). V was pared by 0 bases and J by 4 bases, with 13 bases between. The CDR3 region has the DNA TGTGCCTGGAGTGTACTCGCGTCGGGATACGAGCAGTACTTC. Its translation: CAWSVLASGYEQYF.

The chain uses TRBV19 and TRBJ2-7; 8 positions agree with TRBD1. The CDR3 sequence is 14 residues long. Trimming cost V 6 bases and J 2 bases; bases outside gene matches: 6. Germline V gene lookup returns CDR1 LNHDA and CDR2 SQIVND (reference sequence). The CDR3 DNA is TGTGCCAGTAGCCGACAGGGGAGCCCCTACGAGCAGTACTTC. This sequence encodes CASSRQGSPYEQYF.

This clone has a single count. At one of its ends the junction is not consistent with the germline gene, which may arise from a read error. The chain links TRBV5-6 to TRBJ2-7; tentatively, D is TRBD1 (6 bases). The germline V gene has CDR1 SGHDT and CDR2 YYEEEE. This CDR3 contains 15 residues. The CDR3 nucleotides are TGTGCCAGCAGCTTGGGGGACACCTACTCCCACGAGCAGTACTTC. Translated, it gives CASSLGDTYSHEQYF. Full variable domain (rest looked up from reference TRBV5-6 and TRBJ2-7): DAGVTQSPTHLIKTRGQQVTLRCSPKSGHDTVSWYQQALGQGPQFIFQYYEEEERQRGNFPDRFSGHQFPNYSSELNVNALLLGDSALYLCASSLGDTYSHEQYFGPGTRLTVT.

This chain connects TRBV5-6 to TRBJ2-7, with D hard to call. This CDR3 comprises 12 residues. The germline CDR1 and CDR2 sequences are SGHDT and YYEEEE. V lost 0 bases and J lost 5, with 6 bases in between. CDR3 loop: CASSLDVHEQYF. CDR3 in DNA: TGTGCCAGCAGCTTGGATGTCCACGAGCAGTACTTC.

The J gene is TRBJ1-1, the V gene TRBV19; 12 positions agree with TRBD1. With 5 bases clipped from V and 7 bases from J, the junction kept 8 bases outside the gene matches. Germline V gives CDR1 LNHDA, CDR2 SQIVND (reference sequence). The length of the CDR3 is 15 residues. This chain's CDR3 is CASSLGTGGVYEAFF. The CDR3 coding sequence is TGTGCCAGTAGTTTGGGGACAGGGGGCGTTTATGAAGCTTTCTTT.

This chain connects TRBV9 to TRBJ2-3; 12 bases align to TRBD2. Germline values: CDR1 SGDLS, CDR2 YYNGEE. V lost 3 bases, J lost 6 bases, and 8 bases stayed unmatched. CDR3 length equals 16 residues. This CDR3 reads CASSASSGGGVDTQYF. DNA for the CDR3: TGTGCCAGCAGCGCCTCTAGCGGGGGGGGCGTGGATACGCAGTATTTT.

The CDR3 DNA follows: TGTGCCAGCAGCTTGCAAAGCTCCTACAATGAGCAGTTCTTC. Protein product: CASSLQSSYNEQFF. The V call is TRBV5-8, the J call TRBJ2-1, with unresolved D. Germline CDR1 reads SGHTS; CDR2 reads YDEGEE. The length of the CDR3 is 14 residues. V was pared by 1 base and J by 0 bases, with 5 bases between.

The genes are TRBV30 and TRBJ1-2; no firm D call. The CDR3 consists of 14 residues. V was cut by 0 bases and J by 8 bases, with 16 bases left in between. Looked up from germline, CDR1 is GTSNPN and CDR2 is SVGIG (reference sequence). The CDR3 sequence is CAWSVVGHPEGYTF. CDR3 DNA: TGTGCCTGGAGTGTAGTCGGCCACCCAGAGGGCTACACCTTC.

The rearrangement uses TRBV9 and TRBJ1-4, with TRBD1 as a possible D gene (5 bases). This CDR3 has 14 residues. Germline V lookup: CDR1 SGDLS, CDR2 YYNGEE. V was clipped by 0 bases and J by 8 bases, with 11 bases between them. Written as DNA, the CDR3 is TGTGCCAGCAGCGTAGGAGGGGATAAGGAAAAACTGTTTTTT. Its translation: CASSVGGDKEKLFF.